This T cell receptor (beta chain) was retrieved from a study of blood T cell repertoires in COVID-19. Study in general: The United States, Italy and Spain provided the acute and convalescent COVID-19 samples. T cells, B-cell-depleted T cells, or PBMCs provided the cDNA or gDNA that served as material.

Sequencing used immunoSEQ multiplex PCR; TCRdb keeps in-frame clones, though not all of them. Among roughly 95,000 clones listed, almost 85% were seen once. Between the trimmed V and J ends, which lost 2 bases and 4 bases, there was a span of 9 bases. Looked up from germline, CDR1 is SGHNT and CDR2 is YYREEE (reference sequence). The CDR3 runs 13 residues. The chain uses TRBV5-4 and TRBJ1-2, with D possibly TRBD1 on 6 matching bases. Specimen: peripheral blood. The clonotype was recovered from a man in his forties or fifties with active or convalescent COVID-19. The CDR3 reads CASSFTGTYGYTF. CDR3 nucleotides: TGTGCCAGCAGCTTCACAGGGACCTATGGCTACACCTTC. The whole variable domain, remainder taken from reference TRBV5-4 and TRBJ1-2, is ETGVTQSPTHLIKTRGQQVTLRCSSQSGHNTVSWYQQALGQGPQFIFQYYREEENGRGNFPPRFSGLQFPNYSSELNVNALELDDSALYLCASSFTGTYGYTFGSGTRLTVV.